This TCR beta chain was sequenced during a study of naive CD8 T cells in extremely preterm neonates. General observations from the study: Preterm CDR3s were shorter than older groups', with fewer N additions and less trimming. Preterm neonates had significantly lower iChao1 richness than other age groups. Term neonates about 0.4%, young children 0.03%, adults over 0.0075%; preterm neonates shared 2.5% to 3%.

CDR3 length equals 15 residues. Trimming stripped 3 bases from V and 0 bases from J, with 9 bases between. The V gene's germline CDR1 is KGHSH and CDR2 LQKENI. Healthy nonsmoking adults and healthy children aged roughly 15-60 months donated peripheral blood. Produced via immunoSEQ multiplex PCR; TCRdb's table is partial and in-frame only. The data show 5,500 to 6,000 clones, about 96% seen once. Of note for this clone: Antigen specificity is unknown.

The sequenced sample was naive CD8+ T cells from blood. The source of this sequence is a human donor in good health. The chain links TRBV18 to TRBJ2-1; no firm D call. The CDR3: CASSPQRSSYNEQFF. CDR3 coding DNA: TGTGCCAGCTCACCTCAGAGGAGCTCCTACAATGAGCAGTTCTTC.